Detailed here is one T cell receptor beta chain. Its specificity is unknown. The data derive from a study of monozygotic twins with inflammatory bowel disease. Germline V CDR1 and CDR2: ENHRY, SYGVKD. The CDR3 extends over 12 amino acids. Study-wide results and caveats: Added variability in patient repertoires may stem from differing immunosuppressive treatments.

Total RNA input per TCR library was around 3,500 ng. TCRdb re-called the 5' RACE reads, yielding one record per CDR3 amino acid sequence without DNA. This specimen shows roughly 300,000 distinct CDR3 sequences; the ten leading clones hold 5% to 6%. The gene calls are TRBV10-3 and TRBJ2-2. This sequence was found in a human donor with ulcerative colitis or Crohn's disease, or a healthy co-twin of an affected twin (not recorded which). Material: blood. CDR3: CAISEAQRELFF.